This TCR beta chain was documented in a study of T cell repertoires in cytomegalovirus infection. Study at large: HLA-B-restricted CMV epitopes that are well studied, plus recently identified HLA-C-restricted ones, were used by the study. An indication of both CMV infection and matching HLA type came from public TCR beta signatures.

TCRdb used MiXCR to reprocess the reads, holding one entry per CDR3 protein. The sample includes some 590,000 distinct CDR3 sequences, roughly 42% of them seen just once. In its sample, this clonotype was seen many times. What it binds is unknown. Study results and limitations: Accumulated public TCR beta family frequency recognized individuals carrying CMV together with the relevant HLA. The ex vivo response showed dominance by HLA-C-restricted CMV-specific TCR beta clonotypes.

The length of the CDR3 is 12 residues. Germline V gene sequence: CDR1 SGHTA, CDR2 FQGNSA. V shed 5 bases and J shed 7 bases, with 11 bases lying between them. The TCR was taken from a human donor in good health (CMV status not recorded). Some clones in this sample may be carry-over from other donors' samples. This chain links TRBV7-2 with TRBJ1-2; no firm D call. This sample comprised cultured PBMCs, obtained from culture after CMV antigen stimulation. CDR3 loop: CASSLLGSGYTF. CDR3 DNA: TGTGCCAGCAGCCTGCTAGGTAGTGGCTACACCTTC.